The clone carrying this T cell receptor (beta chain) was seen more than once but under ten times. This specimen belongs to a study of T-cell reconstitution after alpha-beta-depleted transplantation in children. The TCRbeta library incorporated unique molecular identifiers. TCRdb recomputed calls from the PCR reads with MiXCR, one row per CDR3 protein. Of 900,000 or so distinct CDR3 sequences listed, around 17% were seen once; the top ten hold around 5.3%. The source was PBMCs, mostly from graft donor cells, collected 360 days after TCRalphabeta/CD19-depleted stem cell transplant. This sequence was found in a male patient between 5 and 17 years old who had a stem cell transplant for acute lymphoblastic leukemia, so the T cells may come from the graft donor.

CDR3 sequence (DNA): TGTGCCAGCAGCTTAGAACTCACCTACGGAGGGCCGTCAGCCTACGAGCAGTACTTC. Its translation: CASSLELTYGGPSAYEQYF. The chain links TRBV11-1 to TRBJ2-7, with D perhaps TRBD2 (6 bases). This CDR3 comprises 19 residues. Germline V lookup: CDR1 SGHAT, CDR2 FQDESV (reference sequence). The V and J ends lost 1 base and 2 bases respectively, with 24 bases between them. The full variable domain, its missing parts supplied by reference TRBV11-1 and TRBJ2-7, is EAEVAQSPRYKITEKSQAVAFWCDPISGHATLYWYRQILGQGPELLVQFQDESVVDDSQLPKDRFSAERLKGVDSTLKIQPAELGDSAMYLCASSLELTYGGPSAYEQYFGPGTRLTVT.